The 28 T cell receptor beta chains below were found in one sample sequenced in a study of T cells in Graves' hyperthyroidism and ophthalmopathy. RNA transcripts gave rise to amplified TCR beta CDR3 regions. A set of HTBI primers served as the primers for a first-round RT-PCR of the TCR CDR3. TCRdb re-analysed the multiplex PCR reads in MiXCR, keeping a single row per CDR3 protein. The sample shows about 250,000 distinct CDR3 sequences, 12% to 15% of them seen only once. The sequencing input was blood. These receptor sequences come from a woman aged 45-59 years with Graves' hyperthyroidism that later progressed to Graves' ophthalmopathy.

The chain combines TRBV19 with TRBJ2-7, with 7 nucleotides matching TRBD2. The CDR3 sequence is 13 residues long. The V segment lost 5 bases and the J segment 2 bases; nucleotides outside the gene matches: 3. The germline V gene encodes CDR1 LNHDA and CDR2 SQIVND (reference sequence). CDR3 amino acids: CASSEGLPYEQYF. The CDR3 DNA is TGTGCCAGTAGTGAGGGACTACCCTACGAGCAGTACTTC.

This chain joins TRBV4-1 and TRBJ2-4; TRBD1 matches at 7 bases. The CDR3 loop spans 17 amino acids. The germline CDR1 and CDR2 sequences are MGHRA and YSYEKL. J lost 2 bases, V lost 3 bases, and 10 bases had no gene match. The CDR3 DNA sequence: TGCGCCAGCAGCCATCTTCTTAAGGGACAGACCAAAAACATTCAGTACTTC. It translates to CASSHLLKGQTKNIQYF.

In its sample, this clonotype was seen many times. The chain has TRBV11-2 and TRBJ2-7; weak D call: TRBD2 (5 bases). The CDR3 has 14 amino acids. CDR1 and CDR2 (germline): SGHAT, FQNNGV. V lost 6 bases and J lost 0, with 12 bases in between. CDR3 coding DNA: TGTGCCAGCAGTATAAAAGAGGGCTCCTACGAGCAGTACTTC. Translated: CASSIKEGSYEQYF.

This clonotype was counted many times. The V call is TRBV2, the J call TRBJ1-1, with a possible D match to TRBD1 (5 bases). CDR3 size: 14 residues. Germline V gives CDR1 SNHLY, CDR2 FYNNEI. Trimming took off 3 bases at V and 5 bases at J, with 13 bases between the two ends. The chain's CDR3 is CASSDMGGRTEAFF. DNA for the CDR3: TGTGCCAGCAGTGATATGGGGGGAAGAACTGAAGCTTTCTTT.

The count of this clonotype is one. A much larger clone sits a single nucleotide away, making a read error possible. The chain is built from TRBV20-1 and TRBJ2-7, with 9 nucleotides matching TRBD1. Germline V CDR1 and CDR2: DFQATT, SNEGSKA (reference sequence). V trimming: 5 bases; J trimming: 7 bases; junction bases outside the gene matches: 15. CDR3 length equals 15 residues. The DNA of the CDR3 is TGCAGTGCTGGGGTCCCCGGACAGGGGTTCTTGGAGCAGTACTTC. Its protein is CSAGVPGQGFLEQYF.

In this sample, this clonotype turned up many times. V and J are TRBV13 and TRBJ2-1; 9 nucleotides match TRBD2. The CDR3 loop spans 16 amino acids. Germline lookup yields CDR1 PRHDT and CDR2 FYEKMQ (reference sequence). The ends lost 6 bases at V and 4 bases at J; junction bases unmatched: 10. CDR3 bases: TGTGCCAGCAGGCGAACCGGGACTAGCAGATACAATGAGCAGTTCTTC. It codes for CASRRTGTSRYNEQFF.

This clonotype came up many times. J is TRBJ2-7 and V is TRBV3-1; perhaps TRBD1 as D (6 bases). Per the germline V gene, CDR1 is LGHDT and CDR2 is YNNKEL (reference sequence). V was shortened by 3 bases and J by 5 bases, with 14 bases between the two germline ends. This CDR3 contains 14 residues. Here the CDR3 DNA reads TGTGCCAGCAGCCACACAGGGATTAGGGACGAGCAGTACTTC. Protein product: CASSHTGIRDEQYF.

This clonotype was picked up many times. The rearrangement links TRBV25-1 to TRBJ2-7, with TRBD1 matching over 7 bases. Germline-derived CDR1 and CDR2 are MGHDK and SYGVNS. The CDR3 has 15 residues. V lost 3 bases and J lost 0; bases outside the gene matches: 5. CDR3 region: CASSDVGTDSYEQYF. The CDR3 DNA is TGTGCCAGCAGTGACGTCGGGACAGACTCCTACGAGCAGTACTTC.

This clonotype was detected ten times or more. CDR3 sequence (DNA): TGTGCCAGCAGTGAAAGGGGCAGCTCCTACGAGCAGTACTTC. It codes for CASSERGSSYEQYF. The J gene is TRBJ2-7, the V gene TRBV6-1; D possibly corresponds to TRBD1 (5 bases). CDR1 is MNHNS, CDR2 SASEGT, per germline. The CDR3 has 14 amino acids. Trimming pared 2 bases from V and 0 bases from J, leaving 8 bases between.

The V call is TRBV7-2, the J call TRBJ2-5; 11 bases line up with TRBD2. V lost 1 base and J lost 1; bases outside the gene matches: 5. Germline-derived CDR1 and CDR2 are SGHTA and FQGNSA. CDR3 size: 17 residues. The CDR3 DNA reads as TGTGCCAGCAGCTTAGATCTAGCGGGAGGCTTCCAAGAGACCCAGTACTTC. Translated, it gives CASSLDLAGGFQETQYF. The variable domain in full, completed from reference TRBV7-2 and TRBJ2-5, reads GAGVSQSPSNKVTEKGKDVELRCDPISGHTALYWYRQSLGQGLEFLIYFQGNSAPDKSGLPSDRFSAERTGGSVSTLTIQRTQQEDSAVYLCASSLDLAGGFQETQYFGPGTRLLVL.

This clonotype was found many times. The chain has TRBV11-3 and TRBJ2-5; 10 bases align to TRBD1. Germline-derived CDR1 and CDR2 are SGHNT and YENEEA. The ends lost 4 bases at V and 2 bases at J; junction bases unmatched: 7. This CDR3 spans 16 amino acids. CDR3 sequence reads: CASSSGDRGLQETQYF. In DNA form, the CDR3 reads TGTGCCAGCAGCTCGGGGGACAGGGGCTTACAAGAGACCCAGTACTTC.

This clonotype was observed a few times. A much larger clone sits a single nucleotide away, making a read error possible. Likely a read error: the CDR3 ends without its conserved phenylalanine or tryptophan. The rearrangement joins TRBV7-6 to TRBJ2-3; 10 positions match TRBD1. Germline V lookup: CDR1 SGHVS, CDR2 FNYEAQ. V was clipped by 3 bases and J by 3 bases; unmatched bases: 3. The CDR3 is 15 amino acids. The CDR3 DNA follows: TGTGCCAGCAGCTTCCGGGACAGGGGAACAGATACGCAGTATTCT. It encodes CASSFRDRGTDTQYS.

At least ten counts were recorded for this clonotype. The V and J genes are TRBV6-1 and TRBJ1-2; a possible D gene is TRBD1 (5 bases). The CDR3 has 13 residues. CDR1 is MNHNS and CDR2 is SASEGT in the germline V gene. V lost 8 bases and J 6 bases, leaving 16 bases between the germline ends. The CDR3 reads CASLFSRAHGYTF. The CDR3 nucleotides read TGTGCCAGCCTCTTCTCCAGGGCCCATGGCTACACCTTC.

This clonotype was counted ten times or more. The chain is built from TRBV20-1 and TRBJ1-1, with TRBD1 matching 8 bases. Germline CDR1 reads DFQATT; CDR2 reads SNEGSKA (reference sequence). V shed 5 bases, J shed 6 bases, and the junction held 5 bases outside the gene matches. The CDR3 runs 12 residues. The CDR3 sequence is CSAADRAPEAFF. CDR3 DNA: TGCAGTGCTGCGGACAGGGCCCCTGAAGCTTTCTTT.

In its sample, this clonotype was seen many times. This sequence joins TRBV5-1 and TRBJ2-1, with D unclear. Trimming left V 6 bases short and J 4 bases short, with 11 bases between. The germline CDR1 and CDR2 sequences are SGHRS and YFSETQ. This CDR3 is 13 amino acids long. CDR3 bases: TGCGCCAGCACTAGGACCGAATACAATGAGCAGTTCTTC. Translating it yields CASTRTEYNEQFF.

This clonotype was seen many times. CDR3 residues: CSALDRGRVSEQFF. The DNA of the CDR3 is TGCAGTGCCCTGGACAGGGGGCGGGTCAGTGAGCAGTTCTTC. The chain is built from TRBV20-1 and TRBJ2-1; TRBD1 aligns across 11 bases. Germline CDR1 reads DFQATT; CDR2 reads SNEGSKA (reference sequence). The CDR3 is made up of 14 amino acids. V lost 6 bases and J lost 9; bases outside the gene matches: 10.

This sequence joins TRBV2 and TRBJ2-7, with 9 bases fitting TRBD1. Unmatched junction bases numbered 7, after V lost 2 bases and J lost 2 bases. CDR3 length: 16 amino acids. Germline V gene sequence: CDR1 SNHLY, CDR2 FYNNEI. The CDR3 DNA reads as TGTGCCAGCAGTGAATCCGGGACAGGGTTGACCTACGAGCAGTACTTC. It is translated as CASSESGTGLTYEQYF.

This clonotype appeared many times. The chain combines TRBV13 with TRBJ2-1; no firm D call. The V and J ends lost 0 bases and 2 bases respectively, with 14 bases between them. From germline, CDR1 is PRHDT and CDR2 FYEKMQ (reference sequence). This CDR3 has 17 residues. CDR3 DNA: TGTGCCAGCAGCTTAGGCCTGTCGACTCACGCCTACAATGAGCAGTTCTTC. Translating gives CASSLGLSTHAYNEQFF.

This clonotype was found many times. This chain uses TRBV28 with TRBJ1-2, with D uncertain. The V end was cut by 9 bases, the J end by 7 bases, with 18 bases between. The CDR3 length is 13 residues. Germline CDR1 is MDHEN and CDR2 is SYDVKM. DNA for the CDR3: TGTGCCAGTGACCGGGCACAAAATCCTGGCTACACCTTC. It is translated as CASDRAQNPGYTF.

This clonotype has more than one count but fewer than ten. The chain carries TRBV9 and TRBJ1-1, with D tentatively TRBD1 (5 bases). This CDR3 comprises 15 residues. Trimming removed 3 bases at V and 5 bases at J, with 17 bases between. Germline assignment: CDR1 SGDLS and CDR2 YYNGEE. The CDR3 protein is CASSAHLGGRTEAFF. For the CDR3, the DNA is TGTGCCAGCAGCGCCCACTTGGGGGGAAGGACTGAAGCTTTCTTT.

A single count supports this clonotype. The germline gene is not matched at one end of the junction; a read error may be the cause. J is TRBJ2-7 and V is TRBV28; 8 bases fit TRBD2. Germline-derived CDR1 and CDR2 are MDHEN and SYDVKM. The length of the CDR3 is 14 residues. CDR3 in DNA: TGTGCCAGCAGTTTACCGGGACTAGTTAGCGAGCAGTGCTTC. This gives the protein CASSLPGLVSEQCF.

The V and J genes are TRBV7-2 and TRBJ2-3, with 10 bases matching TRBD2. The germline V gene has CDR1 SGHTA and CDR2 FQGNSA. Trimming removed 7 bases from V and 4 bases from J; junction bases left unmatched: 14. The CDR3 has 17 amino acids. CDR3 in DNA: TGTGCCAGCAAAGAGGGAGCGGGAGGGCCCTTCGCAGATACGCAGTATTTT. Encoded protein: CASKEGAGGPFADTQYF. The whole variable domain, filled in from reference TRBV7-2 and TRBJ2-3, reads GAGVSQSPSNKVTEKGKDVELRCDPISGHTALYWYRQSLGQGLEFLIYFQGNSAPDKSGLPSDRFSAERTGGSVSTLTIQRTQQEDSAVYLCASKEGAGGPFADTQYFGPGTRLTVL.

This clonotype was picked up many times. The V call is TRBV20-1, the J call TRBJ2-1; D uncertain. Trimming took 6 bases from V and 0 from J, leaving 18 bases between them. Germline CDR1 DFQATT, CDR2 SNEGSKA (reference sequence). The CDR3 extends over 16 amino acids. The CDR3 loop reads CSAGSKGRSSYNEQFF. CDR3 sequence (DNA): TGCAGTGCCGGGTCTAAAGGGCGGAGCTCCTACAATGAGCAGTTCTTC.

The sample holds one count of this clonotype. This chain joins TRBV4-1 and TRBJ1-3; the D is unclear. V was pared by 0 bases and J by 4 bases, with 16 bases between. CDR3 length equals 17 residues. Looked up from germline, CDR1 is MGHRA and CDR2 is YSYEKL. The CDR3 DNA reads as TGCGCCAGCAGCCAAGATCTGGCAGGACTGACGGGAAACACCATATATTTT. Amino acid sequence: CASSQDLAGLTGNTIYF.

This clonotype was seen ten or more times. This chain connects TRBV2 to TRBJ2-3; D not certain. The CDR3 has 14 amino acids. From germline, CDR1 is SNHLY and CDR2 FYNNEI. The V and J ends lost 6 bases and 0 bases respectively, with 10 bases between them. The CDR3, as DNA: TGTGCCAGCAGCGACATCCCTAGCACAGATACGCAGTATTTT. It encodes CASSDIPSTDTQYF.

This clonotype was observed many times. The J gene is TRBJ1-1, the V gene TRBV6-1; D remains ambiguous. The CDR3 is 11 residues long. Between the trimmed V and J ends, which lost 5 bases and 8 bases, there was a span of 9 bases. Germline V gives CDR1 MNHNS, CDR2 SASEGT. CDR3 sequence reads: CASSPLQEAFF. Here the CDR3 DNA reads TGTGCCAGCAGTCCCTTGCAGGAAGCTTTCTTT.

The sample holds many counts of this clonotype. The J gene is TRBJ2-1, the V gene TRBV7-9; a possible D gene is TRBD2 (6 bases). Trimming stripped 4 bases from V and 2 bases from J, with 18 bases between. The V gene's germline CDR1 is SEHNR and CDR2 FQNEAQ (reference sequence). The CDR3 extends over 17 amino acids. The DNA of the CDR3 is TGTGCCAGCAGCTCTACTCCGGGGGACCGACCCTACAATGAGCAGTTCTTC. As protein: CASSSTPGDRPYNEQFF.

Only a few counts were recorded for this clonotype. The chain combines TRBV2 with TRBJ2-3; D is undetermined. The CDR3 extends over 14 amino acids. V was cut by 4 bases and J by 1 base, with 9 bases left in between. Germline values: CDR1 SNHLY, CDR2 FYNNEI. The CDR3 nucleotides are TGTGCCAGCAGTGTAGGCGAGGGCACAGATACGCAGTATTTT. Its protein is CASSVGEGTDTQYF. Variable domain in full (rest from reference TRBV2 and TRBJ2-3): EPEVTQTPSHQVTQMGQEVILRCVPISNHLYFYWYRQILGQKVEFLVSFYNNEISEKSEIFDDQFSVERPDGSNFTLKIRSTKLEDSAMYFCASSVGEGTDTQYFGPGTRLTVL.